These T cell receptor beta chains were read from a single sample in a study of blood T cell repertoires in COVID-19. The data were produced by immunoSEQ multiplex PCR, yet TCRdb's version contains in-frame clones alone and is incomplete. Among more than 95,000 clones listed, around 81% were seen once. Sequenced input: peripheral blood. The receptors were gathered from a young man with COVID-19, enrolled during active disease. Both conserved end residues are part of each CDR3. A D gene is named only where the DNA matches it firmly. Expanded clones get a size class; other rows say once, few or many, or leave the size out.

J gene,V gene,clone size,D gene,CDR3 DNA,CDR3 protein
TRBJ1-1,TRBV18,.,.,TGTGCCAGCTCACGACGCGTGGGAAGGGAGACTGAAGCTTTCTTT,CASSRRVGRETEAFF
TRBJ2-1,TRBV12-3/TRBV12-4,.,.,TGTGCCAGCAGCCGCGGGACTTGGAATGAGCAGTTCTTC,CASSRGTWNEQFF
TRBJ2-1,TRBV7-3,.,.,TGTGCCAGCAGCTTAAGGGGGGTCGCCTACAATGAGCAGTTCTTC,CASSLRGVAYNEQFF
TRBJ2-5,TRBV18,.,TRBD1,TGTGCCAGCTCAGGGGACAGGGGAGAGACCCAGTACTTC,CASSGDRGETQYF
TRBJ2-3,TRBV13,.,.,TGTGCCAGCAGCTCGACAGGCTTCACAGATACGCAGTATTTT,CASSSTGFTDTQYF
TRBJ2-3,TRBV2,.,.,TGTGCCAGCAGTCTTAGTGCAGATACGCAGTATTTT,CASSLSADTQYF
TRBJ1-5,TRBV2,.,.,TGTGCCAGCAGTGCGGACGGGGAAAGACAGCCCCAGCATTTT,CASSADGERQPQHF
TRBJ1-2,TRBV18,.,TRBD1,TGTGCCAGCTCACCACAACCCGGGACAGGGGATGGCTACACCTTC,CASSPQPGTGDGYTF
TRBJ2-3,TRBV4-2,.,.,TGTGCCAGCAGCCAAGCAGCGGGCGGATCTAGCACAGATACGCAGTATTTT,CASSQAAGGSSTDTQYF
TRBJ2-7,TRBV7-2,.,TRBD1,TGTGCCAGCAGCCTCGGGACAGGGAATAGGCGGGTCTCCTACGAGCAGTACTTC,CASSLGTGNRRVSYEQYF
TRBJ1-5,TRBV13,.,TRBD1,TGTGCCAGCAGCAAGGGCCCCAGGGGGACACAGCCCCAGCATTTT,CASSKGPRGTQPQHF
TRBJ1-1,TRBV18,.,.,TGTGCCAGCTCACCACTGGACAGCCAGAACACTGAAGCTTTCTTT,CASSPLDSQNTEAFF
TRBJ1-1,TRBV11-3,.,TRBD1,TGTGCCAGCAGTCAGATGACAGGGAAGAACACTGAAGCTTTCTTT,CASSQMTGKNTEAFF
TRBJ1-2,TRBV4-3,.,TRBD1,TGCGCCAGCAGCCTAGCGGGACAGGGGGCAACACTTTTCTATGGCTACACCTTC,CASSLAGQGATLFYGYTF
TRBJ2-3,TRBV7-9,.,TRBD2,TGTGCCAGCAGCTCGGGACTAGCGGGAGTAACGCAGTATTTT,CASSSGLAGVTQYF
TRBJ2-7,TRBV9,.,TRBD2,TGTGCCAGCAGCGTGGGACTAGCGGGAGCTGAGGAGCAGTACTTC,CASSVGLAGAEEQYF
TRBJ1-1,TRBV23-1,.,.,TGCGCCAGCAGTCAAGCAGGGAAAGCACCCACTGAAGCTTTCTTT,CASSQAGKAPTEAFF
TRBJ2-5,TRBV28,.,.,TGTGCCAGCAGCGACTTTCGGGAGACCCAGTACTTC,CASSDFRETQYF
TRBJ2-7,TRBV9,once,TRBD1,TGTGCCAGCAGCGGAACAGGGGGGGAGCAGTACTTC,CASSGTGGEQYF
TRBJ1-1,TRBV7-2,once,.,TGTGCCAGCAGCTCCAGGGGTTTCGCTGAAGCTTTCTTT,CASSSRGFAEAFF
TRBJ1-5,TRBV30,.,TRBD1,TGTGCCTGGAGCTCCGGGACAGGGTGGCAGCCCCAGCATTTT,CAWSSGTGWQPQHF
TRBJ1-3,TRBV6-5,.,.,TGTGCCAGCAGTCCGGGGGGAGGGAGTGGAAACACCATATATTTT,CASSPGGGSGNTIYF
TRBJ2-7,TRBV4-1,.,TRBD1,TGCGCCAGCAGCCTGACAGGGGGAAGCTCCTACGAGCAGTACTTC,CASSLTGGSSYEQYF
TRBJ2-3,TRBV7-8,.,.,TGTGCCAGCAGCTTAGACGGGTTCACAGATACGCAGTATTTT,CASSLDGFTDTQYF
TRBJ2-5,TRBV9,.,TRBD2,TGTGCCAGCAGCGTAGTCCCAGGACTAGCGGGGGGTTTGGAGACCCAGTACTTC,CASSVVPGLAGGLETQYF
TRBJ2-7,TRBV18,.,TRBD1,TGTGCCAGCTCACCACCGGCAGGACAGGGGGCCTCTGGGCAGTACTTC,CASSPPAGQGASGQYF
TRBJ1-2,TRBV14,.,.,TGTGCCAGCAGTCAGGGCCCCTATGGCTACACCTTC,CASSQGPYGYTF
TRBJ2-7,TRBV10-3,.,TRBD1,TGTGCCATCAGTGCCTGGGACAGGGGGAACGAGCAGTACTTC,CAISAWDRGNEQYF
TRBJ1-1,TRBV11-2,.,.,TGTGCCAGCAGCTTAGGGGTCCAAAGGACAATGAACACTGAAGCTTTCTTT,CASSLGVQRTMNTEAFF
TRBJ1-5,TRBV5-1,.,.,TGCGCCAGCAGCTTGGACGCATCGCGAGGCAATCAGCCCCAGCATTTT,CASSLDASRGNQPQHF
TRBJ2-5,TRBV27,once,TRBD2,TGTGCCAGCGGGTTACTAGCGGGAAGGGTGGAGACCCAGTACTTC,CASGLLAGRVETQYF
TRBJ2-3,TRBV5-1,.,.,TGCGCCAGCAGCCCCGGAGTGTTGGGGCCAGATACGCAGTATTTT,CASSPGVLGPDTQYF
TRBJ1-3,TRBV7-8,.,.,TGTGCCAGCAGCTTTCGAGGAGCTGGAAACACCATATATTTT,CASSFRGAGNTIYF
TRBJ1-1,TRBV30,.,.,TGTGCCTGGGAGACAGGGAACACTGAAGCTTTCTTT,CAWETGNTEAFF
TRBJ1-1,TRBV6-5,.,.,TGTGCCAGCAGTCTAAATCGACAGAACACTGAAGCTTTCTTT,CASSLNRQNTEAFF
TRBJ2-7,TRBV9,few,TRBD1,TGTGCCAGCAGCGTGGGACAGGGGCCCCTCTACGAGCAGTACTTC,CASSVGQGPLYEQYF
TRBJ2-4,TRBV3-1/TRBV3-2,few,.,TGTGCCAGCAGCCAAGGGACAACAAAAAACATTCAGTACTTC,CASSQGTTKNIQYF
TRBJ1-2,TRBV24-1,.,TRBD1,TGTGCCACCAGTGACCGGGACAGGGGGCCTGGTGGCTACACCTTC,CATSDRDRGPGGYTF
TRBJ2-7,TRBV2,.,TRBD1,TGTGCCAGCAGCCCCGGGACAGGGATAGAAGAGCAGTACTTC,CASSPGTGIEEQYF
TRBJ2-1,TRBV9,.,.,TGTGCCAGCAGCGTAGAAGGAGCCTCCTACAATGAGCAGTTCTTC,CASSVEGASYNEQFF
TRBJ1-4,TRBV29-1,few,TRBD1,TGCAGCGTTGAGGGACAGGGGGCTGGAAAACTGTTTTTT,CSVEGQGAGKLFF
TRBJ2-3,TRBV11-3,.,TRBD2,TGTGCCAGCAGCAACCTCGGGAGCGGGGGAGCACCCTACTTCACAGATACGCAGTATTTT,CASSNLGSGGAPYFTDTQYF
TRBJ1-2,TRBV6-5,.,TRBD1,TGTGCCAGCAGTTACTCTGACAGGGGATTCTATGGCTACACCTTC,CASSYSDRGFYGYTF
TRBJ2-2,TRBV6-1,few,TRBD1,TGTGCCAGCAGTGAATATGGAGGGACAGGGGGCCTCGGGGAGCTGTTTTTT,CASSEYGGTGGLGELFF
TRBJ1-6,TRBV28,.,.,TGTGCCAGCAGTTCCCAGGGGTTGAAAGGGAAGTTTTCCTATAATTCACCCCTCCACTTT,CASSSQGLKGKFSYNSPLHF
TRBJ2-1,TRBV6-5,.,TRBD2,TGTGCCAGCAGTTCACTAGCGGGAGCCAATGAGCAGTTCTTC,CASSSLAGANEQFF
TRBJ2-7,TRBV5-1,.,TRBD1,TGCGCCAGCCGGGGACAGAGCTCCTACGAGCAGTACTTC,CASRGQSSYEQYF
TRBJ1-1,TRBV25-1,few,TRBD1,TGTGCCAGCAGTGTCGACAGGGTAAATGAAGCTTTCTTT,CASSVDRVNEAFF
TRBJ1-2,TRBV14,.,TRBD1,TGTGCCAGCAGCCAAGTTGGGACAGGGCCGATCTATGGCTACACCTTC,CASSQVGTGPIYGYTF
TRBJ1-5,TRBV29-1,.,.,TGCAGCGTTGGGGGCAGTAATAGCAATCAGCCCCAGCATTTT,CSVGGSNSNQPQHF
TRBJ2-7,TRBV6-2/TRBV6-3,.,.,TGTGCCAGCAGTGTCGTAGGAGGGAACGAGCAGTACTTC,CASSVVGGNEQYF
TRBJ1-1,TRBV7-2,.,.,TGTGCCAGCAGCTACACGTACCCCGCTGGTTCTGAAGCTTTCTTT,CASSYTYPAGSEAFF
TRBJ1-1,TRBV7-9,few,.,TGTGCCAGCAGCTTAGTGGAGGGTACCTCGGTAGAAGCTTTCTTT,CASSLVEGTSVEAFF
TRBJ2-1,TRBV11-2,few,TRBD2,TGTGCCAGCAGCTTAACTAGCGGGCCCCGGGGCAATGAGCAGTTCTTC,CASSLTSGPRGNEQFF
TRBJ1-5,TRBV6-1,.,TRBD1,TGTGCCAGCAGTGAAACGGGACAGGGAGATCAGCCCCAGCATTTT,CASSETGQGDQPQHF
TRBJ2-7,TRBV13,.,.,TGTGCCAGCACTCAAACACAAAGAGGGGGTTACGAGCAGTACTTC,CASTQTQRGGYEQYF
TRBJ1-4,TRBV19,once,.,TGTGCCAGTAGTCTACGAGCAACTAATGAAAAACTGTTTTTT,CASSLRATNEKLFF
TRBJ1-5,TRBV19,.,.,TGTGCCAGTAGGTCGGGGGTCAGCAATCAGCCCCAGCATTTT,CASRSGVSNQPQHF
TRBJ1-2,TRBV5-5,.,TRBD1,TGTGCCAGCAGCACCCCGACAGGGCCCTATGGCTACACCTTC,CASSTPTGPYGYTF
TRBJ2-7,TRBV4-1,.,.,TGCGCCAGCAGCCATGCGGGACAGACCTACGAGCAGTACTTC,CASSHAGQTYEQYF